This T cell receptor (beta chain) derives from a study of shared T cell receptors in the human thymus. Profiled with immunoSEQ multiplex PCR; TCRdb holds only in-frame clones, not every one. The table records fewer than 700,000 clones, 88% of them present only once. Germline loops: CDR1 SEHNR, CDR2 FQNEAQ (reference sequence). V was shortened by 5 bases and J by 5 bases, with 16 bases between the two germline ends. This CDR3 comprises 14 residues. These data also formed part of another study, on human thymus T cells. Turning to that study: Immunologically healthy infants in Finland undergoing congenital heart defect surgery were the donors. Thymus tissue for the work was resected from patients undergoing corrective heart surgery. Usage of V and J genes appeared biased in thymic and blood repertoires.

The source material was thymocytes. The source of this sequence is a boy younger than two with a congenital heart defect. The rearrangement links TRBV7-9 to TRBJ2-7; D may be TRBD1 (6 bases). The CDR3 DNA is TGTGCCAGCAGCCTACAGGGTGGACCGAACGAGCAGTACTTC. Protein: CASSLQGGPNEQYF.